This passage covers 7 T cell receptor beta chains from one sample sequenced in a study of immune evolution from preneoplasia to lung adenocarcinoma. Clones were sequenced by immunoSEQ multiplex PCR, and TCRdb holds only the in-frame ones, with some missing. The sample carries 16,000 or so clones, 86% recorded once. Sequenced sample: FFPE invasive lung adenocarcinoma tissue. These TCRs come from a person aged 70 to 85 with invasive lung adenocarcinoma.

In its sample, this clone was seen a few times. CDR3 protein: CASSSMGTQYF. The CDR3 nucleotides are TGCGCCAGCAGCTCCATGGGGACGCAGTATTTT. The J gene is TRBJ2-3, the V gene TRBV5-1, with D unclear. This CDR3 is built from 11 residues. Germline assignment: CDR1 SGHRS and CDR2 YFSETQ. Trimming removed 3 bases from V and 9 bases from J, with 8 bases in between.

The chain employs TRBV2 and TRBJ1-1; D is possibly TRBD1 (5 bases). The CDR3 consists of 11 residues. Trimming cost V 9 bases and J 3 bases, with 8 bases left between them. Germline CDR1 is SNHLY and CDR2 is FYNNEI. The CDR3 sequence: CARWGDTEAFF. The DNA of the CDR3 is TGTGCCAGGTGGGGGGACACTGAAGCTTTCTTT.

In this sample, this clone turned up once. This chain connects TRBV28 to TRBJ2-7; a weak D match, TRBD1 (6 bases). This CDR3 region has 13 residues. Germline lookup yields CDR1 MDHEN and CDR2 SYDVKM. Trimming shortened V by 5 bases and J by 4 bases, and 12 bases separated the two germline ends. The CDR3 DNA follows: TGTGCCAGCAGTCCACAGGGCTTATACGAGCAGTACTTC. Its translation is CASSPQGLYEQYF.

The V and J genes are TRBV5-4 and TRBJ1-2; D call uncertain. The germline V gene encodes CDR1 SGHNT and CDR2 YYREEE (reference sequence). Trimming stripped 0 bases from V and 0 bases from J, with 9 bases between. The CDR3 has 15 amino acids. The CDR3 is CASSLAGLTNYGYTF. The CDR3 coding sequence is TGTGCCAGCAGCTTGGCGGGTCTTACTAACTATGGCTACACCTTC.

The CDR3 is CASSVGLSSYNEQFF. CDR3 nucleotide sequence: TGTGCCAGCAGCGTAGGGTTAAGCTCCTACAATGAGCAGTTCTTC. The chain links TRBV9 to TRBJ2-1; no definite D call. Germline CDR1 SGDLS, CDR2 YYNGEE. The CDR3 spans 15 residues. Deletions cut 0 bases from V and 0 bases from J, with 7 bases between.

The chain uses TRBV11-2 and TRBJ1-2, with TRBD1 as a possible D gene (6 bases). V lost 6 bases and J 1 base, leaving 15 bases between the germline ends. The CDR3 consists of 15 residues. CDR1 is SGHAT, CDR2 FQNNGV, per germline. Here the CDR3 reads CASSPVGGYNYGYTF. The CDR3, as DNA: TGTGCCAGCAGTCCGGTAGGGGGGTATAACTATGGCTACACCTTC.

By sample share, this clone is medium-sized. This chain links TRBV19 with TRBJ1-3, with 8 bases lining up with TRBD1. Losses at the gene ends were 6 bases for V and 0 bases for J; bases not matched to a gene: 4. Germline CDR1 and CDR2: LNHDA and SQIVND (reference sequence). CDR3 size: 15 residues. The CDR3 loop reads CASSRGQGSGNTIYF. DNA of the CDR3: TGTGCCAGTAGCCGAGGACAGGGCTCTGGAAACACCATATATTTT. Complete variable domain (other parts from reference TRBV19 and TRBJ1-3): DGGITQSPKYLFRKEGQNVTLSCEQNLNHDAMYWYRQDPGQGLRLIYYSQIVNDFQKGDIAEGYSVSREKKESFPLTVTSAQKNPTAFYLCASSRGQGSGNTIYFGEGSWLTVV.